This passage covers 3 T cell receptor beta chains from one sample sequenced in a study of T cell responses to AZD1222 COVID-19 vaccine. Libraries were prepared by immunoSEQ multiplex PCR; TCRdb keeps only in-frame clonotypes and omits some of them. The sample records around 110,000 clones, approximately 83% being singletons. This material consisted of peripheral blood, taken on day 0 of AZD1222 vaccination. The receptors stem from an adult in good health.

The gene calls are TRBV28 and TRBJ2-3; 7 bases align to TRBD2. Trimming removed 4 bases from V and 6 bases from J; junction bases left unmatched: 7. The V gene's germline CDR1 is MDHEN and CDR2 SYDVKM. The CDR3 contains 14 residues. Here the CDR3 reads CASSSGGPMDTQYF. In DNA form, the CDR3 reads TGTGCCAGCAGTTCGGGGGGACCCATGGATACGCAGTATTTT.

This CDR3 is CASGIGTGKNYGYTF. In DNA form, the CDR3 reads TGTGCCAGCGGCATTGGCACAGGGAAAAACTATGGCTACACCTTC. The genes are TRBV11-1 and TRBJ1-2, with D possibly being TRBD1 (6 bases). The CDR3 runs 15 residues. Germline CDR1 is SGHAT and CDR2 is FQDESV (reference sequence). Trimming cost V 8 bases and J 2 bases, with 18 bases left between them.

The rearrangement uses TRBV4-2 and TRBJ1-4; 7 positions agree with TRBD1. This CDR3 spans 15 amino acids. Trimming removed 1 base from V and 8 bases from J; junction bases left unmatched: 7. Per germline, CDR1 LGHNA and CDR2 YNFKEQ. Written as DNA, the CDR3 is TGTGCCAGCAGCCAAGGGAGACAGGGTGGCGAAAAACTGTTTTTT. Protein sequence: CASSQGRQGGEKLFF.